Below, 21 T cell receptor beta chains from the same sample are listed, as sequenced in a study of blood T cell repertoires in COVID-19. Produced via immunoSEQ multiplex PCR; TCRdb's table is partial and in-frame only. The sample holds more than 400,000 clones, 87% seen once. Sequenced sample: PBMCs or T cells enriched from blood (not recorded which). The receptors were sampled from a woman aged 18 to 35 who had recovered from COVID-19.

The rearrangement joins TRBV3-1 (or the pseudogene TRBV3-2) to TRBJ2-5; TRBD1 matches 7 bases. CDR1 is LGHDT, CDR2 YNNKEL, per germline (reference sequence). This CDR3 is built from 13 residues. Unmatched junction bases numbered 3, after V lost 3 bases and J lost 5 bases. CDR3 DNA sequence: TGTGCCAGCAGCCATGACAGGGAGGAGACCCAGTACTTC. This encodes CASSHDREETQYF.

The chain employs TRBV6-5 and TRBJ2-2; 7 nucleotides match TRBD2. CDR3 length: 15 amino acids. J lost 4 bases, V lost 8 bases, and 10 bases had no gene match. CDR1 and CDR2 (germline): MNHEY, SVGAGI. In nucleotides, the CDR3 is TGTGCCAGCGGGCGGCAGGGAGGGGCCACCGGGGAGCTGTTTTTT. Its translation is CASGRQGGATGELFF.

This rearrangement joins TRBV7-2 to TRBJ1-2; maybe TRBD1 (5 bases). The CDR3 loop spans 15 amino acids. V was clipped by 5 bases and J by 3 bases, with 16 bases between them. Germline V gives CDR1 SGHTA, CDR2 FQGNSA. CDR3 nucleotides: TGTGCCAGCAGCGCCGACAGTTGGGCTGACTATGGCTACACCTTC. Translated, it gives CASSADSWADYGYTF.

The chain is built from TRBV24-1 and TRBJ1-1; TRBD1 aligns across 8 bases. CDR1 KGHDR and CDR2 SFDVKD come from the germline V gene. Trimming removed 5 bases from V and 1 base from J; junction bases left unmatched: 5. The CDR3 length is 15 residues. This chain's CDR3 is CATSAADRGNTEAFF. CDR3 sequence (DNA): TGTGCCACCAGTGCCGCAGACAGGGGGAACACTGAAGCTTTCTTT.

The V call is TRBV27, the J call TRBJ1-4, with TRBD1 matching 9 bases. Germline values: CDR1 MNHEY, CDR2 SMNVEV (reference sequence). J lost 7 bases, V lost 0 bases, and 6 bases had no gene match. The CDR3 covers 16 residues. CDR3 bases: TGTGCCAGCAGTTTATCTCCGGGACAGGGCAGTGAAAAACTGTTTTTT. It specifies CASSLSPGQGSEKLFF.

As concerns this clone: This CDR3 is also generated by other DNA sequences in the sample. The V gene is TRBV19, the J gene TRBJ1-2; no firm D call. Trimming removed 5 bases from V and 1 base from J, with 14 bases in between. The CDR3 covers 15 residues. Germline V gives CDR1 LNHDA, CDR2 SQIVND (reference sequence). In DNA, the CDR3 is TGTGCCAGTAGTCTCGTCCCCGGGGTTAACTATGGCTACACCTTC. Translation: CASSLVPGVNYGYTF.

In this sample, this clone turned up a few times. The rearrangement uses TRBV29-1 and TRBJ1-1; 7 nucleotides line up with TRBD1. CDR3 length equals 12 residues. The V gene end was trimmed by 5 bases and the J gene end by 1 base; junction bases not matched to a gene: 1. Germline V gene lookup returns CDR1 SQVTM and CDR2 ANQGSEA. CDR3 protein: CSVNRGNTEAFF. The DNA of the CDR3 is TGCAGCGTTAACAGGGGGAACACTGAAGCTTTCTTT.

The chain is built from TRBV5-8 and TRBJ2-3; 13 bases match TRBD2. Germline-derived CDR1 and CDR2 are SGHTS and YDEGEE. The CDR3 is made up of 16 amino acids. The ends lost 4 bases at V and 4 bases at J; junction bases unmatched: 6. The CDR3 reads CASSRGTSGEPDTQYF. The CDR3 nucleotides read TGTGCCAGCAGCCGCGGGACTAGCGGGGAACCAGATACGCAGTATTTT.

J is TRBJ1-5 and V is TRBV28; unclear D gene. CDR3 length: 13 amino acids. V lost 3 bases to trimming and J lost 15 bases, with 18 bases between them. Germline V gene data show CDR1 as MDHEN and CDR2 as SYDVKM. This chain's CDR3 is CASSFALREQAHF. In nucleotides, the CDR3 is TGTGCCAGCAGTTTTGCCCTGCGGGAGCAGGCGCATTTT.

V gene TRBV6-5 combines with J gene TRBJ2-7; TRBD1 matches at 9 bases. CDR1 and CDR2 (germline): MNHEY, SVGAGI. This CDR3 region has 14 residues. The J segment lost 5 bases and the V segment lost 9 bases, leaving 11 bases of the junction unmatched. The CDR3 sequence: CASSLSGTGNEQYF. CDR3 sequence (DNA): TGTGCCAGTTCCCTTTCCGGGACAGGGAACGAGCAGTACTTC.

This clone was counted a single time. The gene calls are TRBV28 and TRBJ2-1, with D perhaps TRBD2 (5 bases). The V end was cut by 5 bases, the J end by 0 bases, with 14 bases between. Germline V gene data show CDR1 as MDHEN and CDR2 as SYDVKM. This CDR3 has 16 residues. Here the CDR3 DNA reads TGTGCCAGCAGTGCGCCGGGGTCGAGCTCCTACAATGAGCAGTTCTTC. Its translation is CASSAPGSSSYNEQFF.

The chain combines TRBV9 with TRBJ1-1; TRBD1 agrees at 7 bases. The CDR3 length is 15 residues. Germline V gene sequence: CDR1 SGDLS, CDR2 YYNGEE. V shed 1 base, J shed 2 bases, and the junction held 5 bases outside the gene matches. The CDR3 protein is CASSVYAGGNTEAFF. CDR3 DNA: TGTGCCAGCAGCGTATATGCAGGGGGAAACACTGAAGCTTTCTTT. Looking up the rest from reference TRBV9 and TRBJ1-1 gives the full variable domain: DSGVTQTPKHLITATGQRVTLRCSPRSGDLSVYWYQQSLDQGLQFLIQYYNGEERAKGNILERFSAQQFPDLHSELNLSSLELGDSALYFCASSVYAGGNTEAFFGQGTRLTVV.

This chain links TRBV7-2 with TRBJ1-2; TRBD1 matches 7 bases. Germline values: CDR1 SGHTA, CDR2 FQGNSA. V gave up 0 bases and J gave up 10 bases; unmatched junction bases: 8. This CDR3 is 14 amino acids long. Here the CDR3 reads CASSLAVTGADYTF. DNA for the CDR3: TGTGCCAGCAGCTTAGCGGTAACAGGGGCGGACTACACCTTC.

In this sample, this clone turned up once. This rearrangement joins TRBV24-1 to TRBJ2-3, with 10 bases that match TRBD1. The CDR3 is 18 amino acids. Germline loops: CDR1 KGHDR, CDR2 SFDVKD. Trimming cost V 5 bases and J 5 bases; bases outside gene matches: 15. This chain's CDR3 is CATSASSGTGVMVDTQYF. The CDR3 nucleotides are TGTGCCACCAGTGCCAGCTCCGGGACAGGGGTAATGGTAGATACGCAGTATTTT.

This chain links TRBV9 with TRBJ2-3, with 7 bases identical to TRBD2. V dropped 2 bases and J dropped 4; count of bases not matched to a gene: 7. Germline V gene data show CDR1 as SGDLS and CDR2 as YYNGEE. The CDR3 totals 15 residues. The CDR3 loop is CASSVDGGSADTQYF. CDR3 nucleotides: TGTGCCAGCAGCGTTGACGGGGGGAGTGCAGATACGCAGTATTTT.

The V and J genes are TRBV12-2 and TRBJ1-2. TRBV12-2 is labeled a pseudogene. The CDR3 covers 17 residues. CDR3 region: CASRFIIRTSRDYGYTF. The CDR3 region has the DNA TGTGCAAGTCGCTTTATCATACGGACTTCAAGAGACTATGGCTACACCTTC.

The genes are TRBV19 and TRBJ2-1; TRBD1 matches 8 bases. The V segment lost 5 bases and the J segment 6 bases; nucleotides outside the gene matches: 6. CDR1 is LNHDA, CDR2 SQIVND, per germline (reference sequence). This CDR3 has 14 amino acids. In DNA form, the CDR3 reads TGTGCCAGTAGTCCTTCGACAGGGGTCAATGAGCAGTTCTTC. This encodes CASSPSTGVNEQFF.

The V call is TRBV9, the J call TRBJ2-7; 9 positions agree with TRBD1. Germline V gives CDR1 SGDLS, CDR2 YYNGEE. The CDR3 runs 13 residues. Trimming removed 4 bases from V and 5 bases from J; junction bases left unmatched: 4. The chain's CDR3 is CASSRDRDNEQYF. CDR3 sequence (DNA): TGTGCCAGCAGCCGGGACAGGGACAACGAGCAGTACTTC. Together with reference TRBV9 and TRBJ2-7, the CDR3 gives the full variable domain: DSGVTQTPKHLITATGQRVTLRCSPRSGDLSVYWYQQSLDQGLQFLIQYYNGEERAKGNILERFSAQQFPDLHSELNLSSLELGDSALYFCASSRDRDNEQYFGPGTRLTVT.

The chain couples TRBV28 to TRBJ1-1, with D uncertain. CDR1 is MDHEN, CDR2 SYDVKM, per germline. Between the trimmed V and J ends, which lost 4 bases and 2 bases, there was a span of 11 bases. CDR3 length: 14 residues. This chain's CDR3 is CASSYHTLNTEAFF. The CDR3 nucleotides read TGTGCCAGCAGTTACCACACCCTCAACACTGAAGCTTTCTTT.

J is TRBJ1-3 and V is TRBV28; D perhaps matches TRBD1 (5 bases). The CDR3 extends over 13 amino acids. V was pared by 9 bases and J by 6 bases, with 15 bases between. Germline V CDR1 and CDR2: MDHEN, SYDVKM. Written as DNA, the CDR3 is TGTGCCAGTAGTCAGGGCACTAAAAACACCATATATTTT. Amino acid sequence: CASSQGTKNTIYF.

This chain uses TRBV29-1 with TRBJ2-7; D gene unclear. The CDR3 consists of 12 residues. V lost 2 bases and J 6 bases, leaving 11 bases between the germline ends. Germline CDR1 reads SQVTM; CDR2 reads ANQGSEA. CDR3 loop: CSVEIAGSEQYF. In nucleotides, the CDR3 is TGCAGCGTTGAAATCGCAGGAAGCGAGCAGTACTTC.